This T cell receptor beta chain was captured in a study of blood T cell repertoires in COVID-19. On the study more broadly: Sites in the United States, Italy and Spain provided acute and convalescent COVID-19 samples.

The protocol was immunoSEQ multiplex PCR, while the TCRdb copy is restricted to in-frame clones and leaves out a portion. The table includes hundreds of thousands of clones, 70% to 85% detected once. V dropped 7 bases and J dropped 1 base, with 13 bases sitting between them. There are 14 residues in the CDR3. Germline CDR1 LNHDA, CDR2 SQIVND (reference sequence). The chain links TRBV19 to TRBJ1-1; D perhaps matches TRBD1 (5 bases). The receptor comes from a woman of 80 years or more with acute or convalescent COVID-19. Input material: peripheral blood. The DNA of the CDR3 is TGTGCCAGTACCTCCGGGGGGAAGAACACTGAAGCTTTCTTT. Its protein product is CASTSGGKNTEAFF.